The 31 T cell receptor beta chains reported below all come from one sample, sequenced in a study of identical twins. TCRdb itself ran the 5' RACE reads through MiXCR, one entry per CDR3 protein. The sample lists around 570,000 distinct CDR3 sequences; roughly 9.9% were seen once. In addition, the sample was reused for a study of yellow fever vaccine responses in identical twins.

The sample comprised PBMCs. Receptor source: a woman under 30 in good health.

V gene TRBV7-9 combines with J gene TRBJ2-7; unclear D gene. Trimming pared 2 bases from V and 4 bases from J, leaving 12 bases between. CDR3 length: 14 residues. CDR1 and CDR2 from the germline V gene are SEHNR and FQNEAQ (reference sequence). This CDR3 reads CASSLLGPTYEQYF. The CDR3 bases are TGTGCCAGCAGCTTACTCGGACCTACTTACGAGCAGTACTTC.

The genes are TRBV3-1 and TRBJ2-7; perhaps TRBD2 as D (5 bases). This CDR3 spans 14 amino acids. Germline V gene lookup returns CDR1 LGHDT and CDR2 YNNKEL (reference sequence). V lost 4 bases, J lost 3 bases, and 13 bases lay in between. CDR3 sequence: CASSPGLGIYEQYF. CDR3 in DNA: TGTGCCAGCAGCCCGGGGTTAGGTATCTACGAGCAGTACTTC.

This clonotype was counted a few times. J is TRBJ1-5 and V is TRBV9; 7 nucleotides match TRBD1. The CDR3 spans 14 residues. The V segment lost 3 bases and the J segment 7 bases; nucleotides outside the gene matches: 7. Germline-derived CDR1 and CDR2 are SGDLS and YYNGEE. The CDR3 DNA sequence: TGTGCCAGCAGCGGGGGACAGTGGGGCCAGCCCCAGCATTTT. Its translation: CASSGGQWGQPQHF.

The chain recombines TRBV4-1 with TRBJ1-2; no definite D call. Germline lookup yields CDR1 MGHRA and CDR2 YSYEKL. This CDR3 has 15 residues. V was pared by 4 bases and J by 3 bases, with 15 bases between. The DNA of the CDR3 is TGCGCCAGCAGCCCCCGCCTTGGTGACGACTATGGCTACACCTTC. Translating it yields CASSPRLGDDYGYTF.

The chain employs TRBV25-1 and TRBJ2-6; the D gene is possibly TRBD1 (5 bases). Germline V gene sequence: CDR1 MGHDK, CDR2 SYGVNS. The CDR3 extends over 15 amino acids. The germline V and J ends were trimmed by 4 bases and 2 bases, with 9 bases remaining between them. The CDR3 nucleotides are TGTGCCAGCAGTGTTCTAGGGGCTGGGGCCAACGTCCTGACTTTC. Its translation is CASSVLGAGANVLTF.

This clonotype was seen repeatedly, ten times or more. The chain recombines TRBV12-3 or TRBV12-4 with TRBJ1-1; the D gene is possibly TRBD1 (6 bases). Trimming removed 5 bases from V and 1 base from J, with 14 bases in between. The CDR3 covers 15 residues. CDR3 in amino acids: CASSLTGAGNTEAFF. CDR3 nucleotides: TGTGCCAGCAGTCTGACGGGGGCTGGGAACACTGAAGCTTTCTTT.

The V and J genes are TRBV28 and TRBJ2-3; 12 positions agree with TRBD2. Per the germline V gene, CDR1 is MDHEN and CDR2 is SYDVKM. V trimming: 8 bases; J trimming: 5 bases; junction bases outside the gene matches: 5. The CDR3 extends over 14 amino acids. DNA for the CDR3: TGTGCCAGCGGACTAGCGGGGTTTGGAGATACGCAGTATTTT. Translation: CASGLAGFGDTQYF.

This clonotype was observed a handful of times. The CDR3 DNA sequence: TGTGCCTGGAGTGTAGGGGTGGCAGTACCCGAAAAACTGTTTTTT. Amino acids: CAWSVGVAVPEKLFF. This sequence joins TRBV30 and TRBJ1-4; D is possibly TRBD1 (5 bases). The CDR3 is made up of 15 amino acids. V was clipped by 0 bases and J by 8 bases, with 16 bases between them. The germline gives CDR1 GTSNPN, CDR2 SVGIG (reference sequence).

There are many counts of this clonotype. The CDR3 protein is CASSQHPGTSSLEQYF. The CDR3 bases are TGCGCCAGCAGCCAACACCCAGGGACTAGCTCGTTGGAGCAGTACTTC. This chain joins TRBV4-1 and TRBJ2-7; 9 nucleotides align to TRBD2. V lost 2 bases and J lost 7; bases outside the gene matches: 12. Germline loops: CDR1 MGHRA, CDR2 YSYEKL. The CDR3 sequence is 16 residues long.

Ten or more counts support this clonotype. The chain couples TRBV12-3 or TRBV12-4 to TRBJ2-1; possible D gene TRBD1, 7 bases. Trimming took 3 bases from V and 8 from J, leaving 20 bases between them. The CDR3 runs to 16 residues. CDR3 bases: TGTGCCAGCAGTTTCCCTGACAGGGACTGGCGGGATGAGCAGTTCTTC. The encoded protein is CASSFPDRDWRDEQFF.

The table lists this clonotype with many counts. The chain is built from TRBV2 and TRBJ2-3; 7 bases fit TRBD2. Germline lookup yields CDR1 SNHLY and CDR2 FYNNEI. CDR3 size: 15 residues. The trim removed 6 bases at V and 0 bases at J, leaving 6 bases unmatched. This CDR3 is CASSMSGKSTDTQYF. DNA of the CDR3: TGTGCCAGCAGCATGAGCGGGAAGAGCACAGATACGCAGTATTTT.

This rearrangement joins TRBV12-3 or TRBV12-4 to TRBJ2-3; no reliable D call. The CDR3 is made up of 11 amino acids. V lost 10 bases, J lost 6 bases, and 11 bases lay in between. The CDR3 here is CAIRLLDTQYF. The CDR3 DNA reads TGTGCCATCAGACTGCTGGATACGCAGTATTTT.

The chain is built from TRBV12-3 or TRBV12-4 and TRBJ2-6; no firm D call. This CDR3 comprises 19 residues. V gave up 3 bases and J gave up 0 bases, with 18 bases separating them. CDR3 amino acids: CASSFVIMDLSSGANVLTF. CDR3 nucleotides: TGTGCCAGCAGTTTCGTTATAATGGATTTGAGCTCTGGGGCCAACGTCCTGACTTTC.

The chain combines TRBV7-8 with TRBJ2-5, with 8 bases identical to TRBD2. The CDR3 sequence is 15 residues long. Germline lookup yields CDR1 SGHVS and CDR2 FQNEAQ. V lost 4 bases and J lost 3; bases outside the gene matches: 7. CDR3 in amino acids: CASSYPGGAEETQYF. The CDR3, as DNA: TGTGCCAGCAGCTACCCCGGGGGGGCGGAAGAGACCCAGTACTTC.

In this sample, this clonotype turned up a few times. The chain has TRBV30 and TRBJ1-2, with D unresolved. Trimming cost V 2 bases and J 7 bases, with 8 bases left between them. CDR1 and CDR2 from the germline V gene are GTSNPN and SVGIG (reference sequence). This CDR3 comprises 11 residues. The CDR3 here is CAWSNSRGYTF. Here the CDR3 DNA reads TGTGCCTGGAGTAACAGTCGTGGCTACACCTTC.

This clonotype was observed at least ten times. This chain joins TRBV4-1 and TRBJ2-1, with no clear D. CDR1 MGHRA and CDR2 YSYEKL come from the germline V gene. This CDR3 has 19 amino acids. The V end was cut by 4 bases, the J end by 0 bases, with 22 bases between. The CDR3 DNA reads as TGCGCCAGCAGCCGGTATCTGGGGTTGGGGATTAGCTCCTACAATGAGCAGTTCTTC. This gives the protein CASSRYLGLGISSYNEQFF.

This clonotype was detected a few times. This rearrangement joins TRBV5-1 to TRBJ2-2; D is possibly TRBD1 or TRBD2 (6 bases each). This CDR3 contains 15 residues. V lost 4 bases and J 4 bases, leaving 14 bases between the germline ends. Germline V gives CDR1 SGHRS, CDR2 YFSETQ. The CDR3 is CASSPQGGPTGELFF. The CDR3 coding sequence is TGCGCCAGCAGCCCCCAAGGGGGGCCCACCGGGGAGCTGTTTTTT.

Here the CDR3 DNA reads TGTGCCAGCAGCATCACAGGGAAGGAGACCCAGTACTTC. It specifies CASSITGKETQYF. The V and J genes are TRBV7-2 and TRBJ2-5; D is possibly TRBD1 (6 bases). Trimming cost V 5 bases and J 5 bases, with 12 bases left between them. The length of the CDR3 is 13 residues. Looked up from germline, CDR1 is SGHTA and CDR2 is FQGNSA.

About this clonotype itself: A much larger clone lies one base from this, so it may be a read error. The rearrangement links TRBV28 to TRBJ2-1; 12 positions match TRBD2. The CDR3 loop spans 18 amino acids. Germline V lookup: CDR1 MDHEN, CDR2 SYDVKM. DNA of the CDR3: TGTGTCAGCAGTTTATCGTGGGCTAGCGGGAGGGCATCCAATGAGCAGTTCTTC. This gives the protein CVSSLSWASGRASNEQFF.

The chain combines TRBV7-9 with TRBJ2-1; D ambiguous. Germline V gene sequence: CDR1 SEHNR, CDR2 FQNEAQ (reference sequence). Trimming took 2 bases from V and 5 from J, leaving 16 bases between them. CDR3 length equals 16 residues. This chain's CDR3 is CASSLPMEFRDNEQFF. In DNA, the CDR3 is TGTGCCAGCAGCTTACCCATGGAATTTAGGGACAATGAGCAGTTCTTC.

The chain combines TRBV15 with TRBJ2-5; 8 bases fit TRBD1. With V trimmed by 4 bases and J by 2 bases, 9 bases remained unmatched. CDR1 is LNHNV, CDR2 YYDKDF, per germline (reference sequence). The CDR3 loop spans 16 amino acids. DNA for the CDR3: TGTGCCACCAGCACGAGACAGGGGCAATGGCAAGAGACCCAGTACTTC. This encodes CATSTRQGQWQETQYF.

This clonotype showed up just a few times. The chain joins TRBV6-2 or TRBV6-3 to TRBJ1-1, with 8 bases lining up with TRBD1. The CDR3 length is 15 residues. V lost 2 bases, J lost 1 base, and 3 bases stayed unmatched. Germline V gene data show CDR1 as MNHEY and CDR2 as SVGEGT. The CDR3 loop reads CASSYPGQANTEAFF. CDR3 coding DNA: TGTGCCAGCAGTTACCCGGGACAGGCGAACACTGAAGCTTTCTTT.

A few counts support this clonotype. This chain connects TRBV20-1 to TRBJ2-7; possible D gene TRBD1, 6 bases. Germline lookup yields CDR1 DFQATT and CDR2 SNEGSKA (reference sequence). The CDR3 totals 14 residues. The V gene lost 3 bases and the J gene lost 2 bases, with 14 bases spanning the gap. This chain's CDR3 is CSASDDRNPYEQYF. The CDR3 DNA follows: TGCAGTGCTAGCGACGACAGGAACCCCTACGAGCAGTACTTC.

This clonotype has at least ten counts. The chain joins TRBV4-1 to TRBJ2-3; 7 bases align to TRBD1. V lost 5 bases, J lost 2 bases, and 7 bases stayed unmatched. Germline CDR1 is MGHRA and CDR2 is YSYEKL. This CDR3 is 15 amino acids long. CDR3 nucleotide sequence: TGCGCCAGCAGCGCCCGGGACAGCCTCACAGATACGCAGTATTTT. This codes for CASSARDSLTDTQYF.

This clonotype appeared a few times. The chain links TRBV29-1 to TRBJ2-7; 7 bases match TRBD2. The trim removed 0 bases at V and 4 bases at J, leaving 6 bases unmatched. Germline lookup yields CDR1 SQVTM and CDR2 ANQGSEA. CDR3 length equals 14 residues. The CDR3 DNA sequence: TGCAGCGTTGAAGATGTGGGGGAGGGTTACGAGCAGTACTTC. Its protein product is CSVEDVGEGYEQYF.

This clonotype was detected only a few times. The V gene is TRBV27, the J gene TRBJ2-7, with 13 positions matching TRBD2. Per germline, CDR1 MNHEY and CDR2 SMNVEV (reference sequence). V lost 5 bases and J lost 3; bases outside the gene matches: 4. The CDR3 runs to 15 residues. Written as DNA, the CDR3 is TGTGCCAGCAGTCGGACTAGCGGGAGTTTCTACGAGCAGTACTTC. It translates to CASSRTSGSFYEQYF.

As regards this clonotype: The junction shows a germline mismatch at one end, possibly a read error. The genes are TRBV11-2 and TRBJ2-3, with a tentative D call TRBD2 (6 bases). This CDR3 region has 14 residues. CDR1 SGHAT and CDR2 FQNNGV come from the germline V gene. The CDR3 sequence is CASSLEAGLDTQYF. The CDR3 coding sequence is TGTGCCAGCAGCTTAGAAGCGGGTTTGGATACACAGTATTTT.

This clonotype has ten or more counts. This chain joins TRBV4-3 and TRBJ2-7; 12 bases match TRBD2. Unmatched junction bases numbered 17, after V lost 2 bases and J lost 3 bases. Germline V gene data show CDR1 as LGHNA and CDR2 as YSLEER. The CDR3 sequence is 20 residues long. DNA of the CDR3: TGCGCCAGCAGCCAAAGGCGTGAGACTAGCGGGAGCGGGGGTAACTACGAGCAGTACTTC. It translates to CASSQRRETSGSGGNYEQYF.

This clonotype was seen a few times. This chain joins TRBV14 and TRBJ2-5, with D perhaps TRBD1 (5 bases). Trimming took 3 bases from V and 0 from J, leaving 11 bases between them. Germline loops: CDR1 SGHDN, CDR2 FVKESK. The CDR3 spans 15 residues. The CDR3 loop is CASSHRARDQETQYF. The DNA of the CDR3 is TGTGCCAGCAGCCACAGAGCCAGGGACCAAGAGACCCAGTACTTC.

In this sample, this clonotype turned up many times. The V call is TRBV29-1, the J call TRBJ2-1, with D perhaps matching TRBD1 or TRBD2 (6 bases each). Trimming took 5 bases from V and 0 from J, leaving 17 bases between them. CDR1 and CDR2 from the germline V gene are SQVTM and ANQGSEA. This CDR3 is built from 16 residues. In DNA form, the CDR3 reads TGCAGCGTTTTAGGGGGTCTGCGGGGCTCCTACAATGAGCAGTTCTTC. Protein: CSVLGGLRGSYNEQFF.

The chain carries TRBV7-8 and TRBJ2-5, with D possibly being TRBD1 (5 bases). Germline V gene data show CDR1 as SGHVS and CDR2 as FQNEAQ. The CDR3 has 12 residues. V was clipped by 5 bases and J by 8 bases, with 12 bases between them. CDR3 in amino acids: CASSDPQGTQYF. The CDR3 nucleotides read TGTGCCAGCAGCGACCCCCAGGGAACCCAGTACTTC.